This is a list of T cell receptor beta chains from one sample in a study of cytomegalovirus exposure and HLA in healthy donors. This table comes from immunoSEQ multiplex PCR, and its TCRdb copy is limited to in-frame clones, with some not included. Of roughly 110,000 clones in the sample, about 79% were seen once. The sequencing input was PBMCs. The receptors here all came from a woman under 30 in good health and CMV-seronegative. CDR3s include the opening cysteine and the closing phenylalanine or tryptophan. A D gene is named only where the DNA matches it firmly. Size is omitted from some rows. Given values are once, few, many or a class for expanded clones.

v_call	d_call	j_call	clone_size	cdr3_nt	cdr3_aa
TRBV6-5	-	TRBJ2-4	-	TGTGCCAGCAGTTACTCACCCCCCCCGGGAGACATTCAGTACTTC	CASSYSPPPGDIQYF
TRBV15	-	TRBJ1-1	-	TGTGCCACCAGCAGAGATTATAGGGGGGGAGAAGCTTTCTTT	CATSRDYRGGEAFF
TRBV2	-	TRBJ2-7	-	TGTGCCAGCAGGGGGAGGAGGGGTATGTACGAGCAGTACTTC	CASRGRRGMYEQYF
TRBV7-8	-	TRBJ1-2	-	TGTGCCAGCAGGGACAGCTATGGCTACACCTTC	CASRDSYGYTF
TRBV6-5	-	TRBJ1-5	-	TGTGCCAGCAAGTGGGGGCCTGAACCGAATCAGCCCCAGCATTTT	CASKWGPEPNQPQHF
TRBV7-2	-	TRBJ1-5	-	TGTGCCAGCAGCAGAGACAGGTACAATCAGCCCCAGCATTTT	CASSRDRYNQPQHF
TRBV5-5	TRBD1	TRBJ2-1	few	TGTGCCAGCAGCTCGGGACAGGGAAAGAGTGGAGGGCAGTTCTTC	CASSSGQGKSGGQFF
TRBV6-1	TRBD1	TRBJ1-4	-	TGTGCCAGCAGTGGACCGGGACAGCCATTCTTCGAAAAACTGTTTTTT	CASSGPGQPFFEKLFF
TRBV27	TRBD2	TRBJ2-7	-	TGTGCCACCGCACTAGCGGGAGGTCACTACGAGCAGTACTTC	CATALAGGHYEQYF
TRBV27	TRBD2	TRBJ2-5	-	TGTGCCAGCAGCCCGGGACTAGCGGGGGGGCCTGAGACCCAGTACTTC	CASSPGLAGGPETQYF
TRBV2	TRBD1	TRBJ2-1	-	TGTGCCAGCAGTAGGACAGGTAGCTCCTACAATGAGCAGTTCTTC	CASSRTGSSYNEQFF
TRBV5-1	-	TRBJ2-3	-	TGCGCCAGCAGGGAAAGCAGCGGTGCCGTGGATACGCAGTATTTT	CASRESSGAVDTQYF
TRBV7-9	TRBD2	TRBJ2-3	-	TGTGCCAGCAGCCCCCATCTAGCGGGTCTCCCCACAGATACGCAGTATTTT	CASSPHLAGLPTDTQYF
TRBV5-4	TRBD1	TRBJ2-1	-	TGTGCCAGCAGGACAGGGGGGTCGCAAAATGAGCAGTTCTTC	CASRTGGSQNEQFF
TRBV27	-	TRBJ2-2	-	TGTGCCAGCAGCCTCAGGGGACCGAACACCGGGGAGCTGTTTTTT	CASSLRGPNTGELFF
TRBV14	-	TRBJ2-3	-	TGTGCCAGCAGCCAACTGATCAGGGGGGGCACAGATACGCAGTATTTT	CASSQLIRGGTDTQYF
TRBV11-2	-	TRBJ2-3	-	TGTGCCAGCAGCTTGTCGAGCACAGATACGCAGTATTTT	CASSLSSTDTQYF
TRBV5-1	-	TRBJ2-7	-	TGCGCCAGCAGCTCGGACAAATCCCCTTTGTACGAGCAGTACTTC	CASSSDKSPLYEQYF
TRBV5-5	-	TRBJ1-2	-	TGTGCCAGCAGCTTGGCCCAGAATAACTATGGCTACACCTTC	CASSLAQNNYGYTF
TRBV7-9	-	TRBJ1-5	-	TGTGCCAGCAGCTTAGAGGGGCCCAATCAGCCCCAGCATTTT	CASSLEGPNQPQHF
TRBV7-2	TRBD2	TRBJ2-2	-	TGTGCCAGCAGTCAAACTAGCGGGAGGGCCTTAGCCGGGGAGCTGTTTTTT	CASSQTSGRALAGELFF
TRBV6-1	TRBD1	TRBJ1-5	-	TGTGCCGAGGGACAGGACCCCGATCAGCCCCAGCATTTT	CAEGQDPDQPQHF
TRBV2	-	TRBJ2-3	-	TGTGCCAGCAGTGGAGGAGGAGATACGCAGTATTTT	CASSGGGDTQYF
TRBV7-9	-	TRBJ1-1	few	TGTGCCAGCAGACCTCCGGGGAATCGTAGCACTGAAGCTTTCTTT	CASRPPGNRSTEAFF
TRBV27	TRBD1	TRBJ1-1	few	TGTGCCAGCACCAAGGGCGGGACAGGGAGGGGGAGCACTGAAGCTTTCTTT	CASTKGGTGRGSTEAFF
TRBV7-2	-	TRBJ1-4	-	TGTGCCAGCAGCTTAAATCCGGGTGAAAAACTGTTTTTT	CASSLNPGEKLFF
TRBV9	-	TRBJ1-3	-	TGTGCCAGCAGCGTAGGACAGGTGGGAAACACCATATATTTT	CASSVGQVGNTIYF
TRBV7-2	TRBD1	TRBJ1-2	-	TGTGCCAGCAGCCTGCAGGGGGTTAACTATGGCTACACCTTC	CASSLQGVNYGYTF
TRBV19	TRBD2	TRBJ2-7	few	TGTGCCAGTACCTTTAGCGGGAGTGGCCCCTACGAGCAGTACTTC	CASTFSGSGPYEQYF
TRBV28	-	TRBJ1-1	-	TGTGCCAGCATTGGGGAGGTTGAAGCTTTCTTT	CASIGEVEAFF
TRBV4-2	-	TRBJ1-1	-	TGTGCCAGCAGCCAACCTCCCCAGCGGTACACTGAAGCTTTCTTT	CASSQPPQRYTEAFF
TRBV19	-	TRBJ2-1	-	TGTGCCAGTAGCGACAGGCTCCTCAATGAGCAGTTCTTC	CASSDRLLNEQFF
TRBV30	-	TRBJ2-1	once	TGTGCCTGGAGTCCCAGGGTTGAGCAGTTCTTC	CAWSPRVEQFF
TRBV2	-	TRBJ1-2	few	TGTGCCAGCATTCCAGACAGAGACTATGGCTACACCTTC	CASIPDRDYGYTF
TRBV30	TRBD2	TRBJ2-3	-	TGTGCCTGGATCGGGACTAGCTTTTTCCATAGCACAGATACGCAGTATTTT	CAWIGTSFFHSTDTQYF
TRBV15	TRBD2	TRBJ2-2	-	TGTGCCACCGAGAGCGGGGCAAACACCGGGGAGCTGTTTTTT	CATESGANTGELFF
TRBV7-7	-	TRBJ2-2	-	TGTGCTAGCAGCTTATCGAACACCGCGAACACCGGGGAGCTGTTTTTT	CASSLSNTANTGELFF
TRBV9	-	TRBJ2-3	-	TGTGCCAGCAGCTTACCGACAGCTAGCACAGATACGCAGTATTTT	CASSLPTASTDTQYF
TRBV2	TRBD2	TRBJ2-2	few	TGTGCCAGCAGTGACCTAGCGGCCGCGAACACCGGGGAGCTGTTTTTT	CASSDLAAANTGELFF
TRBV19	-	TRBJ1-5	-	TGTGCCAGTAGTAACTACCAGGGTGCCCAGCATTTT	CASSNYQGAQHF
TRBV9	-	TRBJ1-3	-	TGTGCCAGCGGCTTAAATTCTGGAAACACCATATATTTT	CASGLNSGNTIYF
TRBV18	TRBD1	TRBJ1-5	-	TGTGCCAGCTCACCACGGGGGACAGGGACAGGCAATCAGCCCCAGCATTTT	CASSPRGTGTGNQPQHF
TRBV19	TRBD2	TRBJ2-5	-	TGTGCCAGTAGTGCGGGGACTAGCGGGAACCAAGGTACCCAGTACTTC	CASSAGTSGNQGTQYF
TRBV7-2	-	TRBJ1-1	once	TGTGCCAGCAGCCCTATGGGTCTGCAGGCTGAAGCTTTCTTT	CASSPMGLQAEAFF
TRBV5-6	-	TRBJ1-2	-	TGTGCCAGCAGCTTGTTTCCCCGACAGATCTATGGCTACACCTTC	CASSLFPRQIYGYTF
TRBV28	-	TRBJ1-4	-	TGTGCCAGTGGGGGGGCGCGGGTTAGGGAAAAACTGTTTTTT	CASGGARVREKLFF
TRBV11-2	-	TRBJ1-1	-	TGTGCCAGCAGCTTTTTGGCGAACACTGAAGCTTTCTTT	CASSFLANTEAFF
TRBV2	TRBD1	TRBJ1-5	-	TGTGCCAGCAGCTCTACGGGACAGGGGATTGGTCAGCCCCAGCATTTT	CASSSTGQGIGQPQHF
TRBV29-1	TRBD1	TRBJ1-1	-	TGCAGCGTGGGACAGGTCGAAGCTTTCTTT	CSVGQVEAFF
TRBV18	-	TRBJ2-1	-	TGTGCCAGCTCCCTGAGCCGTAATGAGCAGTTCTTC	CASSLSRNEQFF
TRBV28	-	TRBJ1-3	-	TGTGCCAGCAGCGTATCGAGCGGGCAAAACACCATATATTTT	CASSVSSGQNTIYF
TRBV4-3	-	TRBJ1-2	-	TGCGCCAGCAGCCAAGATCGAGTTAGAGGGATCGGTGGCTACACCTTC	CASSQDRVRGIGGYTF
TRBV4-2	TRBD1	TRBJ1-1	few	TGTGCCAGCAGCCCGTTCGACAGGGATGACACTGAAGCTTTCTTT	CASSPFDRDDTEAFF
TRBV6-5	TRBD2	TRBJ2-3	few	TGTGCCAGCAGAACCGGACTAGCAGGCACAGATACGCAGTATTTT	CASRTGLAGTDTQYF